Following are 10 T cell receptor beta chains from one sample sequenced in a study of shared clonotypes between healthy human individuals. Positively selected for CCR7, the CD45RO-negative cells used as naive CD8 cells excluded terminally differentiated effector memory CD45RA+ cells. The repertoire was sequenced with immunoSEQ multiplex PCR; TCRdb's copy has only in-frame clones and lacks some. The sample consists of about 1,800,000 clones, about 95% of them appearing once. The sequenced sample consisted of naive CD8+ T cells sorted from blood. These receptors originate from a man younger than 35 in good health.

The CDR3 here is CAWSYGEGSAEAFF. DNA of the CDR3: TGTGCCTGGAGTTACGGGGAGGGGTCGGCTGAAGCTTTCTTT. This chain uses TRBV30 with TRBJ1-1; a possible D gene is TRBD1 (5 bases). The V end was cut by 2 bases, the J end by 6 bases, with 16 bases between. Germline CDR1 is GTSNPN and CDR2 is SVGIG (reference sequence). The CDR3 has 14 amino acids.

This chain connects TRBV5-4 to TRBJ2-3; D may correspond to TRBD1 or TRBD2 (5 bases each). Germline CDR1 reads SGHNT; CDR2 reads YYREEE (reference sequence). The CDR3 consists of 13 residues. V shed 5 bases and J shed 4 bases, with 11 bases lying between them. CDR3 region: CASRGEGSDTQYF. Here the CDR3 DNA reads TGTGCCAGCAGAGGCGAGGGGTCAGATACGCAGTATTTT.

V and J are TRBV9 and TRBJ2-2, with no clear D. The V end lost 2 bases, the J end lost 4 bases, and 9 bases lay between the germline ends. Germline CDR1 is SGDLS and CDR2 is YYNGEE. The CDR3 is 14 residues long. The CDR3 DNA is TGTGCCAGCAGCGTTTGGCGTGGCACCGGGGAGCTGTTTTTT. Residues: CASSVWRGTGELFF. The full variable domain, its missing parts supplied by reference TRBV9 and TRBJ2-2, is DSGVTQTPKHLITATGQRVTLRCSPRSGDLSVYWYQQSLDQGLQFLIQYYNGEERAKGNILERFSAQQFPDLHSELNLSSLELGDSALYFCASSVWRGTGELFFGEGSRLTVL.

The J gene is TRBJ2-7, the V gene TRBV11-2; 7 positions match TRBD2. CDR1 and CDR2 (germline): SGHAT, FQNNGV. The trim removed 3 bases at V and 11 bases at J, leaving 7 bases unmatched. The CDR3 sequence is 12 residues long. The CDR3: CASSLEAGSEYF. DNA of the CDR3: TGTGCCAGCAGCTTGGAAGCGGGATCGGAGTACTTC.

The chain employs TRBV15 and TRBJ2-1, with D perhaps matching TRBD2 (5 bases). The CDR3 contains 12 residues. From germline, CDR1 is LNHNV and CDR2 YYDKDF (reference sequence). The V gene lost 5 bases and the J gene lost 10 bases, with 12 bases spanning the gap. The DNA of the CDR3 is TGTGCCACCAGCTACGGCGGCGGGGAGCAGTTCTTC. Translated, it gives CATSYGGGEQFF.

The rearrangement uses TRBV10-1 and TRBJ2-2; 7 bases agree with TRBD1. Germline assignment: CDR1 WNHNN and CDR2 SYGVQD (reference sequence). This CDR3 is built from 16 residues. Trimming removed 4 bases from V and 0 bases from J; junction bases left unmatched: 5. CDR3 bases: TGCGCCAGCAGTGGAACCGGGACAGCGAACACCGGGGAGCTGTTTTTT. Amino acids: CASSGTGTANTGELFF.

This clone was counted a single time. This chain connects TRBV19 to TRBJ2-7, with D unresolved. The CDR3 runs to 12 residues. CDR1 and CDR2 (germline): LNHDA, SQIVND (reference sequence). Trimming took 7 bases from V and 2 from J, leaving 9 bases between them. CDR3 coding DNA: TGTGCCAGTATTGGGGTCCCCTACGAGCAGTACTTC. Translating gives CASIGVPYEQYF. The complete variable domain, with remaining parts taken from reference TRBV19 and TRBJ2-7, reads DGGITQSPKYLFRKEGQNVTLSCEQNLNHDAMYWYRQDPGQGLRLIYYSQIVNDFQKGDIAEGYSVSREKKESFPLTVTSAQKNPTAFYLCASIGVPYEQYFGPGTRLTVT.

The rearrangement joins TRBV11-2 to TRBJ1-1; D gene unclear. CDR3 length: 15 amino acids. Germline V gives CDR1 SGHAT, CDR2 FQNNGV. V shed 0 bases and J shed 7 bases, with 15 bases lying between them. CDR3 in DNA: TGTGCCAGCAGCTTAGATTTTGCGAGGGCTGGTGAAGCTTTCTTT. Its protein is CASSLDFARAGEAFF.

The chain recombines TRBV2 with TRBJ2-5; D unresolved. The germline CDR1 and CDR2 sequences are SNHLY and FYNNEI. V lost 6 bases to trimming and J lost 1 base, with 9 bases between them. This CDR3 has 13 residues. The CDR3 DNA sequence: TGTGCCAGCAGGATAACTGGCCAAGAGACCCAGTACTTC. Its protein product is CASRITGQETQYF.

This chain links TRBV7-2 with TRBJ2-7; D gene uncertain. The CDR3 contains 13 residues. Germline assignment: CDR1 SGHTA and CDR2 FQGNSA. Trimming took 1 base from V and 7 from J, leaving 11 bases between them. CDR3 amino acids: CASSLVVHWEQYF. The CDR3 bases are TGTGCCAGCAGCTTAGTGGTCCATTGGGAGCAGTACTTC.